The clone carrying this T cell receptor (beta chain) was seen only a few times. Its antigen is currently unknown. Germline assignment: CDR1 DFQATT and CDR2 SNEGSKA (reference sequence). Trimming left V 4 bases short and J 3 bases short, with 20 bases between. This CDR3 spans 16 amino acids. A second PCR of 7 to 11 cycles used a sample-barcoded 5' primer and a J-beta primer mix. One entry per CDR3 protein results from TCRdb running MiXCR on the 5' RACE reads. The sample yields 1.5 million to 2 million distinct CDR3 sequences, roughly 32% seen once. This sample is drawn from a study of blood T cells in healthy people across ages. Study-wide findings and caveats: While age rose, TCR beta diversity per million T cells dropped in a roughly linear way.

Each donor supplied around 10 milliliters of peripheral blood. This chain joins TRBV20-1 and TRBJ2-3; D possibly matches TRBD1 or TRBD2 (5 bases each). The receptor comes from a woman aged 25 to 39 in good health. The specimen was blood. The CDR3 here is CSANGGQTMRTDTQYF. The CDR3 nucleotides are TGCAGTGCTAATGGGGGTCAAACAATGAGGACAGATACGCAGTATTTT.